The 14 T cell receptor beta chains listed next were all sequenced from one sample in a study of cytotoxic CD8 clonotypes in ibrutinib-treated CLL (dated by TCRdb to about 2021). The library was built by means of the immunoSEQ multiplex PCR assay. The immuneACCESS repertoire file appears here via TCRdb, limited to in-frame rearrangements. These files lack a portion of the clones; in checked studies, under half of the deficit traces to unresolved V genes, and the cause of the others is not known. The sample table lists 150,000 to 200,000 clones, roughly 84% of them with a count of one. The ten largest make up approximately 2.9% of the sample. According to the study, the label for this sample's time point signals: progressive disease on ibrutinib. Sequencing was performed on PBMCs, taken at disease progression, from a patient treated with ibrutinib. These receptors were obtained from a human donor with chronic lymphocytic leukemia.

The chain carries TRBV5-6 and TRBJ2-1, with 8 positions matching TRBD2. CDR1 SGHDT and CDR2 YYEEEE come from the germline V gene. Trimming removed 6 bases from V and 9 bases from J; junction bases left unmatched: 17. The CDR3 is made up of 16 amino acids. The CDR3 sequence: CASNIAGLAFFGEQFF. Here the CDR3 DNA reads TGTGCCAGCAACATCGCAGGACTAGCTTTTTTCGGTGAGCAGTTCTTC.

The rearrangement uses TRBV7-9 and TRBJ2-5, with 7 positions matching TRBD2. V was clipped by 2 bases and J by 2 bases; unmatched bases: 5. The CDR3 is 15 amino acids. The germline V gene encodes CDR1 SEHNR and CDR2 FQNEAQ (reference sequence). The CDR3 sequence is CASSLLSSGQETQYF. DNA for the CDR3: TGTGCCAGCAGCTTACTATCTAGCGGACAAGAGACCCAGTACTTC.

Only one count was recorded for this clone. The gene calls are TRBV19 and TRBJ1-1; 12 nucleotides align to TRBD1. Germline lookup yields CDR1 LNHDA and CDR2 SQIVND (reference sequence). Trimming took 3 bases from V and 8 from J; bases not matched to a gene: 25. The CDR3 consists of 21 residues. The CDR3 DNA sequence: TGTGCCAGTAGTATTTTTATAGTTGGACGAAGGGACAGGGGGCTTGGTACCGAAGCTTTCTTT. Encoded protein: CASSIFIVGRRDRGLGTEAFF.

This sequence joins TRBV7-6 and TRBJ2-2; D may correspond to TRBD1 or TRBD2 (5 bases each). CDR1 is SGHVS and CDR2 is FNYEAQ in the germline V gene. V was cut by 5 bases and J by 1 base, with 11 bases left in between. The CDR3 has 15 amino acids. CDR3 DNA sequence: TGTGCCAGCAGCCCCCGGGACCGGAACACCGGGGAGCTGTTTTTT. Amino acid sequence: CASSPRDRNTGELFF.

This clone was found once. Here the CDR3 reads CASSRQSGGLDTEAFF. The CDR3 DNA reads as TGTGCCAGCTCACGCCAATCAGGGGGCCTGGACACTGAAGCTTTCTTT. V gene TRBV18 combines with J gene TRBJ1-1; TRBD1 agrees at 8 bases. Germline lookup yields CDR1 KGHSH and CDR2 LQKENI. CDR3 length: 16 residues. Trimming cost V 4 bases and J 3 bases; bases outside gene matches: 10.

This clone was recorded once. The chain joins TRBV6-5 to TRBJ1-4, with TRBD1 matching over 9 bases. From germline, CDR1 is MNHEY and CDR2 SVGAGI. This CDR3 contains 15 residues. V dropped 4 bases and J dropped 8; count of bases not matched to a gene: 8. In DNA form, the CDR3 reads TGTGCCAGCAGTTCGAAACAGGGGGCTGGAGAAAAACTGTTTTTT. Translated, it gives CASSSKQGAGEKLFF.

The gene calls are TRBV5-6 and TRBJ2-3, with 10 bases matching TRBD2. V lost 3 bases, J lost 2 bases, and 3 bases stayed unmatched. Germline CDR1 is SGHDT and CDR2 is YYEEEE. The CDR3 is 15 residues long. Here the CDR3 DNA reads TGTGCCAGCAGCTACAGCGGGAGGGCCACAGATACGCAGTATTTT. Protein sequence: CASSYSGRATDTQYF.

The chain has TRBV4-1 and TRBJ2-7; 9 bases map to TRBD1. The CDR3 sequence is 15 residues long. The J segment lost 7 bases and the V segment lost 6 bases, leaving 13 bases of the junction unmatched. In germline, CDR1 is MGHRA, CDR2 YSYEKL. CDR3 sequence: CASSQRGQGIWEQYF. The DNA for the CDR3 is TGCGCCAGCAGTCAAAGGGGACAGGGCATTTGGGAGCAGTACTTC.

This chain joins TRBV20-1 and TRBJ2-7; D unclear. Germline V lookup: CDR1 DFQATT, CDR2 SNEGSKA (reference sequence). Trimming pared 6 bases from V and 3 bases from J, leaving 9 bases between. The CDR3 is 11 amino acids. The CDR3 reads CSAKSIYEQYF. CDR3 DNA: TGCAGTGCGAAATCAATCTACGAGCAGTACTTC.

This sequence joins TRBV7-2 and TRBJ1-2; TRBD1 aligns across 9 bases. Germline V CDR1 and CDR2: SGHTA, FQGNSA. This CDR3 is built from 15 residues. The J segment lost 8 bases and the V segment lost 4 bases, leaving 11 bases of the junction unmatched. As DNA, the CDR3 is TGTGCCAGCAGCTCAGCCGGGACAGGGACCCGAGGCTACACCTTC. As protein: CASSSAGTGTRGYTF.

The chain has TRBV15 and TRBJ1-1; no definite D call. There are 16 residues in the CDR3. CDR1 is LNHNV and CDR2 is YYDKDF in the germline V gene (reference sequence). Deletions cut 0 bases from V and 4 bases from J, with 15 bases between. This CDR3 reads CATSRDIRGGITEAFF. CDR3 nucleotides: TGTGCCACCAGCAGAGATATTCGGGGAGGAATCACTGAAGCTTTCTTT. The variable domain in full, with the rest retrieved from reference TRBV15 and TRBJ1-1, is DAMVIQNPRYQVTQFGKPVTLSCSQTLNHNVMYWYQQKSSQAPKLLFHYYDKDFNNEADTPDNFQSRRPNTSFCFLDIRSPGLGDTAMYLCATSRDIRGGITEAFFGQGTRLTVV.

The gene calls are TRBV27 and TRBJ1-1; unclear D gene. The CDR3 totals 16 residues. Trimming left V 1 base short and J 4 bases short, with 16 bases between. Germline CDR1 and CDR2: MNHEY and SMNVEV (reference sequence). The CDR3 sequence: CASSLFWREGGTEAFF. The CDR3, as DNA: TGTGCCAGCAGTTTATTCTGGAGGGAAGGCGGCACTGAAGCTTTCTTT.

This chain joins TRBV7-2 and TRBJ2-2; D perhaps matches TRBD1 (6 bases). Germline CDR1 and CDR2: SGHTA and FQGNSA. The CDR3 spans 16 residues. Trimming left V 1 base short and J 3 bases short, with 12 bases between. Here the CDR3 reads CASSLEGGVYTGELFF. The CDR3 DNA reads TGTGCCAGCAGCTTAGAAGGGGGAGTGTACACCGGGGAGCTGTTTTTT.

The V call is TRBV30, the J call TRBJ2-7; no clear D gene. The CDR3 length is 11 residues. Trimming left V 8 bases short and J 1 base short, with 9 bases between. Germline CDR1 GTSNPN, CDR2 SVGIG (reference sequence). CDR3 in DNA: TGTGCCGGATATGAGTCCTACGAGCAGTACTTC. Its protein product is CAGYESYEQYF.